Listed below are T cell receptor beta chains from one sample, sequenced in a study of circulating and synovial CD4+ cells in juvenile arthritis. Only in-frame clones appear in the TCRdb table, and some are missing; sequencing was by immunoSEQ multiplex PCR. The table has around 35,000 clones, 95% to 96% seen once. The material sequenced was CD4+ T cells from blood. The receptors here all came from a human donor with juvenile idiopathic arthritis. Both conserved end residues are part of each CDR3. Fields, in order: CDR3 length, V gene, D gene, J gene, clone size, CDR3 protein, CDR3 DNA. The D gene is left open where the match is weak. Clone size, where shown, is once, few, many, or a class for clones that have expanded.

15	TRBV2	TRBD1	TRBJ1-2	.	CASTPGQGARHGYTF	TGTGCCAGCACTCCGGGACAGGGGGCGCGTCATGGCTACACCTTC
14	TRBV9	.	TRBJ2-3	.	CASSVGEVGATQYF	TGTGCCAGCAGCGTAGGGGAAGTGGGGGCAACGCAGTATTTT
15	TRBV19	.	TRBJ2-7	.	CASSIAPGISYEQYF	TGTGCCAGTAGTATAGCGCCGGGGATCTCCTACGAGCAGTACTTC
14	TRBV4-3	TRBD1	TRBJ1-1	.	CASSQVTGGAEAFF	TGCGCCAGCAGCCAAGTTACAGGGGGAGCTGAAGCTTTCTTT
13	TRBV9	.	TRBJ1-2	.	CASSVAGRPGYTF	TGTGCCAGCAGCGTAGCCGGCAGGCCAGGCTACACCTTC
15	TRBV7-2	.	TRBJ2-3	.	CASSLTSPGTDTQYF	TGTGCCAGCAGCTTAACAAGCCCGGGGACAGATACGCAGTATTTT
15	TRBV5-1	TRBD2	TRBJ2-1	.	CASSPGTSGGNEQFF	TGCGCCAGCAGCCCCGGGACTAGCGGGGGTAATGAGCAGTTCTTC
13	TRBV14	.	TRBJ1-1	.	CASSQDLRQEAFF	TGTGCCAGCAGCCAAGATCTTCGCCAGGAAGCTTTCTTT
16	TRBV27	.	TRBJ1-6	.	CASSSNIASYNSPLHF	TGTGCCAGCAGTTCAAATATAGCGTCCTATAATTCACCCCTCCACTTT
14	TRBV29-1	TRBD2	TRBJ2-1	.	CSHTHPSGSDEQFF	TGCAGCCACACTCATCCTAGCGGGAGTGATGAGCAGTTCTTC
16	TRBV19	.	TRBJ2-2	few	CASSPRRQVTTGELFF	TGTGCCAGTAGTCCCAGGAGACAGGTGACCACCGGGGAGCTGTTTTTT
13	TRBV11-2	TRBD1	TRBJ1-3	.	CASSNTTGDTIYF	TGTGCCAGCAGCAACACGACAGGGGACACCATATATTTT
16	TRBV4-1	TRBD2	TRBJ2-3	.	CASSQGLAGSTDTQYF	TGCGCCAGCAGCCAGGGACTAGCGGGGAGCACAGATACGCAGTATTTT
13	TRBV9	.	TRBJ1-1	.	CASSIGDRDEAFF	TGTGCCAGCAGCATCGGGGATCGGGATGAAGCTTTCTTT
15	TRBV15	TRBD2	TRBJ2-1	.	CATSRDPLAGDEQFF	TGTGCCACCAGCAGAGATCCACTAGCGGGAGATGAGCAGTTCTTC
17	TRBV4-1	TRBD2	TRBJ2-5	.	CASSQEEELAGNGAQYF	TGCGCCAGCAGCCAAGAGGAGGAACTAGCGGGCAATGGGGCCCAGTACTTC
18	TRBV10-2	TRBD2	TRBJ2-5	.	CASSTLAGGPGWLKTQYF	TGCGCCAGCAGCACTCTAGCGGGAGGGCCGGGTTGGTTGAAGACCCAGTACTTC
16	TRBV10-2	.	TRBJ1-2	.	CASSYKGDLPTYGYTF	TGCGCCAGCAGCTATAAAGGGGATTTACCGACCTATGGCTACACCTTC
14	TRBV10-2	.	TRBJ2-5	.	CASSEIGVQETQYF	TGCGCCAGCAGTGAAATAGGGGTCCAAGAGACCCAGTACTTC
13	TRBV2	.	TRBJ2-1	.	CASSNVQGHEQFF	TGTGCCAGCAGTAATGTACAGGGCCATGAGCAGTTCTTC
13	TRBV7-3	.	TRBJ2-2	.	CASSLNSPGELFF	TGTGCCAGCAGCTTAAACTCTCCCGGGGAGCTGTTTTTT
12	TRBV30	.	TRBJ1-1	.	CAWSRGPTEAFF	TGTGCCTGGTCTCGGGGTCCCACTGAAGCTTTCTTT
15	TRBV19	TRBD1	TRBJ1-1	.	CASSMTGAGRTEAFF	TGTGCCAGTAGTATGACAGGGGCCGGGCGGACTGAAGCTTTCTTT
18	TRBV15	.	TRBJ1-6	.	CATSRDRGASSYNSPLHF	TGTGCCACCAGCAGAGATCGGGGGGCGAGCTCCTATAATTCACCCCTCCACTTT
15	TRBV7-9	TRBD2	TRBJ2-3	.	CASSPRGGSTDTQYF	TGTGCCAGCAGCCCCCGGGGGGGCAGCACAGATACGCAGTATTTT
16	TRBV5-1	.	TRBJ1-1	.	CASSLGEGRSLAEAFF	TGCGCCAGCAGCTTGGGCGAGGGTAGGAGCCTGGCTGAAGCTTTCTTT
11	TRBV20-1	.	TRBJ1-2	.	CSALARGGYTF	TGCAGTGCGCTCGCTAGAGGAGGCTACACCTTC
13	TRBV5-1	.	TRBJ1-1	once	CASRLSSNTEAFF	TGCGCCAGCAGGTTATCCTCGAACACTGAAGCTTTCTTT
16	TRBV27	.	TRBJ2-1	.	CASSLLGGLDDNEQFF	TGTGCCAGCAGTTTGCTCGGGGGACTGGACGACAATGAGCAGTTCTTC
14	TRBV10-3	.	TRBJ1-4	once	CAISGTLMGEKLFF	TGTGCCATCTCCGGGACACTCATGGGGGAAAAACTGTTTTTT
15	TRBV7-7	.	TRBJ2-5	.	CASSFLEGRQETQYF	TGTGCCAGCAGCTTCTTGGAGGGCCGCCAAGAGACCCAGTACTTC
15	TRBV5-5	.	TRBJ1-4	.	CASSGLLGRGEKLFF	TGTGCCAGCAGCGGCCTTCTGGGCCGGGGGGAAAAACTGTTTTTT
14	TRBV4-1	.	TRBJ2-1	once	CASSRPSPPNEQFF	TGCGCCAGCAGCCGCCCTAGTCCCCCCAATGAGCAGTTCTTC
15	TRBV27	.	TRBJ1-2	.	CASSLRHRENYGYTF	TGTGCCAGCAGCCTCAGGCATCGGGAGAACTATGGCTACACCTTC
17	TRBV9	TRBD1	TRBJ2-2	.	CASSVKPGQGDTGELFF	TGTGCCAGCAGCGTGAAACCCGGACAGGGCGACACCGGGGAGCTGTTTTTT
13	TRBV7-2	.	TRBJ1-2	.	CASSSLGTYGYTF	TGTGCCAGCAGCTCCCTAGGGACATATGGCTACACCTTC
16	TRBV4-1	.	TRBJ1-6	.	CASSQVGQGLNSPLHF	TGCGCCAGCAGCCAAGTTGGGCAGGGGTTGAATTCACCCCTCCACTTT
15	TRBV2	TRBD1	TRBJ2-2	.	CASSRGQGATGELFF	TGTGCCAGCAGTAGGGGACAGGGGGCTACCGGGGAGCTGTTTTTT
14	TRBV7-9	.	TRBJ1-2	.	CASSLDVGNYGYTF	TGTGCCAGCAGCTTAGACGTCGGGAACTATGGCTACACCTTC
14	TRBV14	.	TRBJ1-1	.	CASSQALSNTEAFF	TGTGCCAGCAGCCAAGCCCTATCTAACACTGAAGCTTTCTTT
14	TRBV2	TRBD2	TRBJ2-5	.	CASGGAGGRETQYF	TGTGCCAGCGGGGGAGCGGGAGGACGAGAGACCCAGTACTTC
15	TRBV2	TRBD2	TRBJ2-1	.	CASSPTSGGYNEQFF	TGTGCCAGCAGTCCAACTAGCGGGGGGTACAATGAGCAGTTCTTC
17	TRBV7-2	.	TRBJ2-1	.	CASSPRAAPGSHNEQFF	TGTGCCAGCAGCCCGCGGGCGGCGCCTGGCTCCCACAATGAGCAGTTCTTC
14	TRBV7-8	TRBD1	TRBJ1-3	once	CASRRDSSGNTIYF	TGTGCCAGCAGACGGGACAGCTCTGGAAACACCATATATTTT
13	TRBV6-1	TRBD1	TRBJ2-5	.	CASRLTGEETQYF	TGTGCCAGCAGGCTGACAGGGGAAGAGACCCAGTACTTC
15	TRBV7-9	.	TRBJ2-1	.	CASSLSMAGNNEQFF	TGTGCCAGCAGCTTATCAATGGCGGGCAACAATGAGCAGTTCTTC
16	TRBV4-1	TRBD2	TRBJ2-1	.	CASSRPGTSGSNEQFF	TGCGCCAGCAGCCGGCCCGGGACTAGCGGGAGTAATGAGCAGTTCTTC
14	TRBV7-2	TRBD1	TRBJ1-1	.	CASSLGRGSTEAFF	TGTGCCAGCAGCTTAGGCAGGGGGTCCACTGAAGCTTTCTTT
13	TRBV10-2	TRBD1	TRBJ2-7	.	CASKGTGIYEQYF	TGCGCCAGCAAGGGGACAGGGATATACGAGCAGTACTTC
12	TRBV2	.	TRBJ1-5	.	CASSEGSRPQHF	TGTGCCAGCAGTGAAGGGAGCAGGCCCCAGCATTTT
16	TRBV5-8	TRBD1	TRBJ1-4	.	CASSSYRGRRDEKLFF	TGTGCCAGCAGCTCCTACAGGGGGCGCAGGGATGAAAAACTGTTTTTT
15	TRBV11-2	.	TRBJ2-7	.	CASSLDLSRVYEQYF	TGTGCCAGCAGCTTAGATCTATCCAGGGTCTACGAGCAGTACTTC
14	TRBV29-1	.	TRBJ1-1	.	CSANRRLSNTEAFF	TGCAGCGCGAATCGGAGGCTATCGAACACTGAAGCTTTCTTT